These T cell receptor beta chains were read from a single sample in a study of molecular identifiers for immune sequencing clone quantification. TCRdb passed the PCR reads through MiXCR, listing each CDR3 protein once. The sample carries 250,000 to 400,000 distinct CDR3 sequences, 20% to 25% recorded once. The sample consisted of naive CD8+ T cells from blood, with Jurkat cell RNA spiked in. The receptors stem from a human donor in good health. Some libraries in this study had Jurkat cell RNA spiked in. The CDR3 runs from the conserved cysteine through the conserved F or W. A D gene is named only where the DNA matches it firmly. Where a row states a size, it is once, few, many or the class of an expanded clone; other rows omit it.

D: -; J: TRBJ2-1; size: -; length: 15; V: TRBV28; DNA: TGTGCCAGCAGTTCTATCGAGACCTCCTACAATGAGCAGTTCTTC; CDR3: CASSSIETSYNEQFF
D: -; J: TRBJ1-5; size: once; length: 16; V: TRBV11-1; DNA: TGTGCCAGCAGATCCCCGGACAATTATAGCAATCAGCCCCAGCATTTT; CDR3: CASRSPDNYSNQPQHF
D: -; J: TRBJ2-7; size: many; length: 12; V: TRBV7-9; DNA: TGTGCCAGCAGCCCTCCGATTGATGAGCAGTACTTC; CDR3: CASSPPIDEQYF
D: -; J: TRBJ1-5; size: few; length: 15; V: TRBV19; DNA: TGTGCCAGTAGTATTTTCGGTATGGGCAATCAGCCCCAGCATTTT; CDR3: CASSIFGMGNQPQHF
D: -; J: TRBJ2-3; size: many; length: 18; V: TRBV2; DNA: TGTGCCAGCAGTGGGGCCCTTTGGGCAGATAGAAGCACAGATACGCAGTATTTT; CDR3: CASSGALWADRSTDTQYF
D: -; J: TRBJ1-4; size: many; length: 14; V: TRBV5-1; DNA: TGCGCCAGCAGCTTGGAGGAGAACAATGGAAAACTGTTTTTT; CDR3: CASSLEENNGKLFF
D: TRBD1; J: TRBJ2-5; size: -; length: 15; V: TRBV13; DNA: TGTGCCAGCAGCTCGATAGGGGACAGGGAAGGGACCCAGTACTTC; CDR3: CASSSIGDREGTQYF
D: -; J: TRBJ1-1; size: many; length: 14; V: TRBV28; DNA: TGTGCCAGCAGTTTATACCAGGGGAACACTGAAGCTTTCTTT; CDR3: CASSLYQGNTEAFF
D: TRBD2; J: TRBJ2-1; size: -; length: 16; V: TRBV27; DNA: TGTGCCAGCAGTTGGCCTCTAGCGGGAGGGCCCGGTGAGCAGTTCTTC; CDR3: CASSWPLAGGPGEQFF
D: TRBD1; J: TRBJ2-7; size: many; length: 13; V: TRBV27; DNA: TGTGCCAGCAGCGTTACAGGGGGCAACGAGCAGTACTTC; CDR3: CASSVTGGNEQYF
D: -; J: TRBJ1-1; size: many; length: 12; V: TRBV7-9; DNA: TGTGCCAGCAGCTTAGACCCGTGGAAAGCTTTCTTT; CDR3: CASSLDPWKAFF
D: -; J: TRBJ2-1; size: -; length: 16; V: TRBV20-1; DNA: TGCAGTGCTAGCCCACGGTCCGGGGTCTCCTACAATGAGCAGTTCTTC; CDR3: CSASPRSGVSYNEQFF
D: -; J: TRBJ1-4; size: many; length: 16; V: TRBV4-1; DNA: TGCGCCAGCAGCCACTTCTACCGGCAGGGAGATGAAAAACTGTTTTTT; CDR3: CASSHFYRQGDEKLFF
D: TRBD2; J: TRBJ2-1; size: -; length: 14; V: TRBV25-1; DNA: TGTGCCAGCAGTGGGGAGGGCTCCTACAATGAGCAGTTCTTC; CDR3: CASSGEGSYNEQFF